The 14 T cell receptor beta chains in this list originate from one sample, sequenced in a study of CD8 T cells in Susac syndrome. When the RNA was reverse transcribed, random hexamers were used with an input of roughly 0.45 to 1 ug. From the immunoSEQ multiplex PCR reads, TCRdb called clonotypes with MiXCR, one entry per CDR3 protein. Of roughly 200,000 distinct CDR3 sequences in the sample, 90% to 95% were seen once. Sequenced sample: CD4+ T cells from PBMCs. The receptors were sampled from a human donor with Susac syndrome.

The rearrangement links TRBV9 to TRBJ2-2; D remains unclear. This CDR3 is built from 13 residues. Trimming cost V 4 bases and J 7 bases, with 11 bases left between them. Germline CDR1 reads SGDLS; CDR2 reads YYNGEE. The CDR3 spells CASSPSVFGELFF. The CDR3, as DNA: TGTGCCAGCAGCCCTTCGGTCTTCGGGGAGCTGTTTTTT.

The chain carries TRBV18 and TRBJ1-2; perhaps TRBD1 as D (5 bases). CDR3 length equals 15 residues. Looked up from germline, CDR1 is KGHSH and CDR2 is LQKENI. Trimming took 2 bases from V and 0 from J, leaving 10 bases between them. In nucleotides, the CDR3 is TGTGCCAGCTCACCATGGGGGGAAGCTAACTATGGCTACACCTTC. It codes for CASSPWGEANYGYTF.

In its sample, this clonotype was seen a few times. The genes are TRBV30 and TRBJ1-5, with D unclear. Trimming shortened V by 2 bases and J by 5 bases, and 16 bases separated the two germline ends. The germline V gene has CDR1 GTSNPN and CDR2 SVGIG (reference sequence). The CDR3 covers 15 residues. CDR3 in amino acids: CAWSLYGRADQPQHF. The CDR3 coding sequence is TGTGCCTGGAGTTTATATGGGAGAGCCGATCAGCCCCAGCATTTT.

This clonotype appeared a single time. The V gene is TRBV6-1, the J gene TRBJ2-2, with TRBD1 matching over 8 bases. V was pared by 5 bases and J by 2 bases, with 7 bases of the junction left unmatched. The CDR3 runs 16 residues. Germline V CDR1 and CDR2: MNHNS, SASEGT. CDR3 sequence: CASSTDRGPNTGELFF. The CDR3 DNA is TGTGCCAGCAGTACAGACAGGGGTCCTAACACCGGGGAGCTGTTTTTT.

This chain connects TRBV7-9 to TRBJ2-1; D call uncertain. The CDR3 is 15 amino acids. V dropped 1 base and J dropped 9 bases, with 16 bases sitting between them. Germline V CDR1 and CDR2: SEHNR, FQNEAQ (reference sequence). Here the CDR3 DNA reads TGTGCCAGCAGCTTAGACGGACCCGGAGCCGCTGAGCAGTTCTTC. Translating it yields CASSLDGPGAAEQFF.

The J gene is TRBJ1-1, the V gene TRBV20-1; the D gene is possibly TRBD1 (6 bases). CDR1 DFQATT and CDR2 SNEGSKA come from the germline V gene (reference sequence). The length of the CDR3 is 14 residues. The chain's CDR3 is CSSVKTGISTEAFF. CDR3 nucleotides: TGCAGCTCGGTAAAAACAGGGATCAGCACTGAAGCTTTCTTT.

The chain is built from TRBV5-1 and TRBJ1-4; D not resolved. Per the germline V gene, CDR1 is SGHRS and CDR2 is YFSETQ. This CDR3 spans 17 amino acids. Trimming removed 4 bases from V and 0 bases from J, with 16 bases in between. The DNA of the CDR3 is TGCGCCAGCAGCACCGGGCCGACTCAGGCAACTAATGAAAAACTGTTTTTT. This translates into CASSTGPTQATNEKLFF.

V is TRBV7-3 and J is TRBJ2-2; TRBD1 might be the D (6 bases). This CDR3 is built from 14 residues. The V gene's germline CDR1 is SGHTA and CDR2 FQGTGA. Trimming removed 2 bases from V and 4 bases from J, with 8 bases in between. CDR3 residues: CASSLGRGTGELFF. DNA of the CDR3: TGTGCCAGCAGCTTAGGCAGGGGCACCGGGGAGCTGTTTTTT.

V is TRBV20-1 and J is TRBJ2-2; no reliable D call. The CDR3 length is 14 residues. The V end lost 0 bases, the J end lost 1 base, and 6 bases lay between the germline ends. Germline CDR1 and CDR2: DFQATT and SNEGSKA (reference sequence). Written as DNA, the CDR3 is TGCAGTGCTAGAGATTGGCAGAACACCGGGGAGCTGTTTTTT. Protein sequence: CSARDWQNTGELFF.

The J gene is TRBJ2-5, the V gene TRBV7-9, with 9 bases aligning to TRBD1. CDR1 SEHNR and CDR2 FQNEAQ come from the germline V gene (reference sequence). The trim removed 6 bases at V and 2 bases at J, leaving 7 bases unmatched. The CDR3 has 15 residues. The CDR3 sequence: CASRYLDRGQETQYF. The CDR3, as DNA: TGTGCCAGCAGATATCTCGACAGGGGGCAAGAGACCCAGTACTTC.

The V gene is TRBV5-4, the J gene TRBJ2-1; 9 positions match TRBD2. V shed 0 bases and J 4 bases; nucleotides not matched to a gene: 2. This CDR3 is 15 amino acids long. Germline V gene sequence: CDR1 SGHNT, CDR2 YYREEE (reference sequence). The CDR3 DNA reads as TGTGCCAGCAGCTTGGATAGCGGGAGTTACAATGAGCAGTTCTTC. Amino acid sequence: CASSLDSGSYNEQFF. The full variable domain, rest sourced from reference TRBV5-4 and TRBJ2-1, is ETGVTQSPTHLIKTRGQQVTLRCSSQSGHNTVSWYQQALGQGPQFIFQYYREEENGRGNFPPRFSGLQFPNYSSELNVNALELDDSALYLCASSLDSGSYNEQFFGPGTRLTVL.

This chain uses TRBV19 with TRBJ2-1; TRBD2 matches 11 bases. V was pared by 9 bases and J by 10 bases, with 8 bases of the junction left unmatched. Germline loops: CDR1 LNHDA, CDR2 SQIVND (reference sequence). The CDR3 runs to 13 residues. CDR3 protein: CASRVAGGGEQFF. CDR3 coding DNA: TGTGCCAGCAGGGTAGCGGGAGGGGGCGAGCAGTTCTTC.

The chain carries TRBV7-9 and TRBJ1-5; 9 nucleotides line up with TRBD1. The CDR3 length is 14 residues. Per germline, CDR1 SEHNR and CDR2 FQNEAQ (reference sequence). The V and J ends lost 6 bases and 7 bases, in that order; junction bases with no gene match: 7. CDR3 sequence reads: CASSPGQGGQPQHF. The DNA for the CDR3 is TGTGCCAGCAGTCCGGGACAGGGTGGCCAGCCCCAGCATTTT.

This chain uses TRBV29-1 with TRBJ2-7; D might be TRBD2 (5 bases). With 3 bases removed from V and 4 bases from J, the gap between germline ends came to 19 bases. Germline assignment: CDR1 SQVTM and CDR2 ANQGSEA. This CDR3 has 15 residues. The CDR3 region is CSVEEWTGKGYEQYF. DNA for the CDR3: TGCAGCGTTGAGGAGTGGACCGGGAAGGGTTACGAGCAGTACTTC.